This T cell receptor (beta chain) was recorded in a study of radiotherapy plus CTLA-4 blockade in lung cancer (dated by TCRdb to the late 2010s). Concerning the study at large: Among enrolled patients, about 17% had an objective response and approximately 30% reached disease control. Overall study results and their limits: TCR clones derived from tumors expanded in peripheral blood after treatment with radiotherapy and ipilimumab. The strongest predictors of response, as reported, were early dynamic changes in blood T cell clones along with a rise in serum interferon-beta after radiation.

The library was prepared using the immunoSEQ multiplex PCR assay. Entries here come from immuneACCESS through TCRdb and include only in-frame sequences with V and J called. Some clones fail to appear in such tables; in the studies checked, an unresolved V gene covers under half of the shortfall, and the cause of the remainder is unknown. The sample yields roughly 100,000 clones; around four fifths were counted once. The leading ten clones occupy roughly 3.5% of the sample. Per the germline V gene, MGHRA is the CDR1 and YSYEKL is the CDR2. The CDR3 goes from the cysteine to the phenylalanine over 16 residues. Of all the DNA, just the CDR3 is kept, 48 bases in frame from base 1. Germline trimming: 4 bases from V, 2 bases from J; junction bases outside gene matches: 4. Points on this clone: The clone's antigen remains unknown. Base qualities are not at hand, and no much larger clone is one base apart.

In this study, focal radiation therapy paired with CTLA-4 blockade (ipilimumab) was tested in patients who had chemo-refractory metastatic non-small-cell lung cancer. The chain was built from TRBV4-1 and TRBJ2-1, with TRBD1 matching 11 junction bases. The specimen comprised peripheral blood, sampled from a patient treated with radiotherapy plus ipilimumab. The TCR sequence derives from a human donor with non-small cell lung cancer who had a partial response to radiotherapy plus ipilimumab. The CDR3 sequence is CASSPAGQGAYNEQFF. The base sequence is TGCGCCAGCAGCCCGGCGGGACAGGGGGCCTACAATGAGCAGTTCTTC.